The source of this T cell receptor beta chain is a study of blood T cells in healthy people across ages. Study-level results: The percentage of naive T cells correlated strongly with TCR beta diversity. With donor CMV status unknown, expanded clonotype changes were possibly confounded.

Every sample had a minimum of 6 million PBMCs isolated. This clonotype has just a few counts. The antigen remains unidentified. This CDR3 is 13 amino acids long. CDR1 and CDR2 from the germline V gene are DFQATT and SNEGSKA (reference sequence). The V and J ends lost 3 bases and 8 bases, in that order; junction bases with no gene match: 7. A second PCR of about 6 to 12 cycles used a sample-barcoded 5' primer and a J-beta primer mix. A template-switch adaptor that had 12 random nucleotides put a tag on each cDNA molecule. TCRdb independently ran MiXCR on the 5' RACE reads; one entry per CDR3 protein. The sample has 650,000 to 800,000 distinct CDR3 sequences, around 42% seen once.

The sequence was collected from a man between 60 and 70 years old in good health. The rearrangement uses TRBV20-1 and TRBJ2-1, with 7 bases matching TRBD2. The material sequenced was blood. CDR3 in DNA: TGCAGTGCTAGCGGGGGGTCGGGGGATGAGCAGTTCTTC. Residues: CSASGGSGDEQFF.